This T cell receptor beta chain was captured by sequencing in a study of blood T cells in healthy people across ages. For the second PCR, which ran for roughly 6 to 12 cycles, a sample-barcoded 5' primer and a J-beta primer mix were used. TCRdb itself ran the 5' RACE reads through MiXCR, one entry per CDR3 protein. The repertoire has 700,000 to 850,000 distinct CDR3 sequences, about 53% of them found once; the top ten carry approximately 40%. This CDR3 has 10 amino acids. Per the germline V gene, CDR1 is MNHEY and CDR2 is SMNVEV (reference sequence). V lost 5 bases and J 6 bases, leaving 4 bases between the germline ends.

Sequencing used blood. The TCR was taken from a man older than 75 in good health. V is TRBV27 and J is TRBJ2-5; no clear D gene. The CDR3: CASSPKTQYF. In nucleotides, the CDR3 is TGTGCCAGCAGTCCTAAGACCCAGTACTTC.